The sequence of this TCR beta chain was determined in a study of T cell repertoires in cytomegalovirus infection. Turning to the study itself: Well-studied HLA-B-restricted epitopes and recently identified HLA-C-restricted epitopes of CMV were both used in the study. CMV infection plus the matching HLA type was flagged by public TCR beta signatures.

Study-wide findings and caveats: HLA-C-restricted CMV clonotypes gave the most frequent clonotype in two of eight donors.

Concerning this clonotype itself: The antigen is unknown.

TCRdb fed the reads into MiXCR, producing one record per CDR3 protein. The data hold approximately 730,000 distinct CDR3 sequences, with around 30% observed a single time. Germline V gene data show CDR1 as SQVTM and CDR2 as ANQGSEA. There are 12 residues in the CDR3. Trimming removed 6 bases at V and 6 bases at J, with 11 bases between. Sequencing used cultured PBMCs, obtained from culture after CMV antigen stimulation. This TCR derives from a human donor in good health (CMV status not recorded). Some clones in this sample may be carry-over from other donors' samples. The chain combines TRBV29-1 with TRBJ2-2, with D perhaps matching TRBD1 (6 bases). The CDR3 reads CSVETGSGELFF. Written as DNA, the CDR3 is TGCAGCGTCGAAACAGGGTCCGGGGAGCTGTTTTTT.